The 21 T cell receptor beta chains listed next were all sequenced from one sample in a study of CD8+ T cells in alopecia areata. Sample treatment: oral pan-JAK inhibitor, 5-10 mg twice daily. Extracted from the samples, RNA was reverse transcribed into cDNA to serve as the sequencing template. Only in-frame clones appear in the TCRdb table, and some are missing; sequencing was by immunoSEQ multiplex PCR. Of 90,000 to 150,000 clones listed, roughly 63% were seen once; the top ten hold 30%. Specimen: CD8+ T cells sorted from blood, collected at week 4, from a patient treated with tofacitinib. Receptors originate from a human donor with alopecia areata.

V usage is TRBV15 and J usage is TRBJ2-1; the D is unclear. Between the trimmed V and J ends, which lost 9 bases and 7 bases, there was a span of 16 bases. The length of the CDR3 is 13 residues. Germline V gene sequence: CDR1 LNHNV, CDR2 YYDKDF (reference sequence). CDR3 coding DNA: TGTGCCACTCGTATGAGACTCGGGAATGAGCAGTTCTTC. Translation: CATRMRLGNEQFF.

The chain joins TRBV7-2 to TRBJ1-2; D gene unclear. This CDR3 spans 14 amino acids. Germline loops: CDR1 SGHTA, CDR2 FQGNSA. The V end lost 1 base, the J end lost 4 bases, and 10 bases lay between the germline ends. The CDR3 bases are TGTGCCAGCAGCTTAGACTTGTTGGGCTATGGCTACACCTTC. The encoded protein is CASSLDLLGYGYTF.

This clone was seen more than once but under ten times. The same CDR3 also results from other DNA sequences found in this sample. The CDR3, as DNA: TGTGCCTGGAGTGTATCCGGGGAGCAGTTCTTC. It encodes CAWSVSGEQFF. J is TRBJ2-1 and V is TRBV30; D is unresolved. The V gene's germline CDR1 is GTSNPN and CDR2 SVGIG (reference sequence). The CDR3 runs to 11 residues. V lost 0 bases and J lost 10, with 7 bases in between.

This chain joins TRBV29-1 and TRBJ1-1, with D tentatively TRBD1 (5 bases). Germline CDR1 and CDR2: SQVTM and ANQGSEA. The CDR3 is 13 amino acids. V was shortened by 3 bases and J by 3 bases, with 11 bases between the two germline ends. The CDR3 coding sequence is TGCAGCGTTGACAGGGTGGCGGACACTGAAGCTTTCTTT. It yields the protein CSVDRVADTEAFF.

The chain has TRBV7-9 and TRBJ2-3; the D is unclear. Per germline, CDR1 SEHNR and CDR2 FQNEAQ (reference sequence). Trimming pared 5 bases from V and 4 bases from J, leaving 10 bases between. This CDR3 spans 13 amino acids. The CDR3 here is CASSVPSSDTQYF. The CDR3 nucleotides are TGTGCCAGCAGCGTCCCTAGTTCAGATACGCAGTATTTT.

This clone was seen a few times. The V gene is TRBV29-1, the J gene TRBJ2-2; TRBD2 matches 14 bases. Germline CDR1 and CDR2: SQVTM and ANQGSEA. This CDR3 has 17 residues. Germline trimming cut 3 bases from V and 0 bases from J; bases unmatched to any gene: 3. DNA for the CDR3: TGCAGCGTTGAGGGACTAGCGGGGGTCTCGAACACCGGGGAGCTGTTTTTT. Protein product: CSVEGLAGVSNTGELFF.

The chain links TRBV29-1 to TRBJ2-3, with 7 nucleotides matching TRBD1. With 6 bases clipped from V and 2 bases from J, the junction kept 11 bases outside the gene matches. The germline CDR1 and CDR2 sequences are SQVTM and ANQGSEA. The CDR3 is made up of 15 amino acids. The CDR3 nucleotides are TGCAGCGTCGGGACAGAAGCCTTCTCCACAGATACGCAGTATTTT. Translating it yields CSVGTEAFSTDTQYF.

Concerning this clone itself: One end of the junction varies from germline; a read error may be responsible. The V call is TRBV7-7, the J call TRBJ2-3; D is ambiguous. From germline, CDR1 is SSHAT and CDR2 FNYEAQ (reference sequence). This CDR3 spans 17 amino acids. CDR3 sequence reads: CASSIRTPFGETDTQYF. CDR3 in DNA: TGTGCTAGCAGCATAAGAACCCCTTTTGGCGAGACAGATACGCAGTATTTT.

Here the CDR3 DNA reads TGTGCCAGCAGCTTGGGGGAGAACGAGCAGTACTTC. Its protein is CASSLGENEQYF. J is TRBJ2-7 and V is TRBV5-6, with D possibly matching TRBD2 (5 bases). The V and J ends lost 0 bases and 5 bases respectively, with 6 bases between them. Germline V gene data show CDR1 as SGHDT and CDR2 as YYEEEE. This CDR3 region has 12 residues.

CDR3 in amino acids: CASSGQFQETQYF. The CDR3 nucleotides are TGTGCCAGCAGCGGACAGTTCCAAGAGACCCAGTACTTC. The gene calls are TRBV7-8 and TRBJ2-5, with a weak D call TRBD1 (6 bases). The CDR3 extends over 13 amino acids. V was cut by 5 bases and J by 1 base, with 8 bases left in between. The V gene's germline CDR1 is SGHVS and CDR2 FQNEAQ.

The chain links TRBV27 to TRBJ1-6; 7 bases match TRBD1. Germline V gives CDR1 MNHEY, CDR2 SMNVEV (reference sequence). Trimming cost V 5 bases and J 3 bases; bases outside gene matches: 1. The CDR3 is 14 amino acids. In DNA form, the CDR3 reads TGTGCCAGCAGTAGGGACAGCTATAATTCACCCCTCCACTTT. Protein product: CASSRDSYNSPLHF.

A single count supports this clone. The V gene is TRBV5-1, the J gene TRBJ2-7; D unresolved. V lost 1 base and J 3 bases, leaving 5 bases between the germline ends. The CDR3 is 12 amino acids. Germline values: CDR1 SGHRS, CDR2 YFSETQ. CDR3 bases: TGCGCCAGCAGCTTGCCCAACTACGAGCAGTACTTC. This gives the protein CASSLPNYEQYF. Using reference TRBV5-1 and TRBJ2-7 for the parts outside the CDR3, the full variable domain is KAGVTQTPRYLIKTRGQQVTLSCSPISGHRSVSWYQQTPGQGLQFLFEYFSETQRNKGNFPGRFSGRQFSNSRSEMNVSTLELGDSALYLCASSLPNYEQYFGPGTRLTVT.

This clone appeared a few times. The chain employs TRBV5-6 and TRBJ2-3; possibly TRBD2 for D (6 bases). Trimming shortened V by 1 base and J by 4 bases, and 13 bases separated the two germline ends. This CDR3 has 15 amino acids. Germline V gives CDR1 SGHDT, CDR2 YYEEEE. This chain's CDR3 is CASSLSGGGADTQYF. The CDR3 coding sequence is TGTGCCAGCAGCTTGTCTGGGGGAGGCGCAGATACGCAGTATTTT.

The V and J genes are TRBV30 and TRBJ2-3; 7 bases are shared with TRBD1. Per the germline V gene, CDR1 is GTSNPN and CDR2 is SVGIG (reference sequence). V lost 3 bases and J lost 2; bases outside the gene matches: 14. The CDR3 runs to 17 residues. This CDR3 reads CAWRGKPGQAYTDTQYF. The CDR3 DNA reads TGTGCCTGGAGGGGAAAACCAGGACAGGCCTACACAGATACGCAGTATTTT.

This clone appeared a few times. This chain connects TRBV30 to TRBJ2-5; TRBD1 or TRBD2 may be the D gene (6 bases each). V was cut by 2 bases and J by 5 bases, with 15 bases left in between. The CDR3 has 14 residues. Per germline, CDR1 GTSNPN and CDR2 SVGIG (reference sequence). The CDR3 region is CAWSRGARMETQYF. CDR3 nucleotides: TGTGCCTGGAGTAGGGGGGCGCGGATGGAGACCCAGTACTTC.

This clone came up a few times. CDR3 nucleotide sequence: TGCAGCGAAAAGACAGCGTACCAAGAGACCCAGTACTTC. This encodes CSEKTAYQETQYF. This sequence joins TRBV29-1 and TRBJ2-5, with D possibly TRBD1 on 5 matching bases. The germline V gene has CDR1 SQVTM and CDR2 ANQGSEA. The CDR3 consists of 13 residues. V was cut by 7 bases and J by 0 bases, with 12 bases left in between.

The chain links TRBV30 to TRBJ1-5, with 9 bases aligning to TRBD1. V lost 4 bases, J lost 3 bases, and 4 bases stayed unmatched. The CDR3 runs 14 residues. Germline CDR1 reads GTSNPN; CDR2 reads SVGIG (reference sequence). The CDR3 sequence: CAWTGTGYNQPQHF. In DNA form, the CDR3 reads TGTGCCTGGACCGGGACAGGGTACAATCAGCCCCAGCATTTT.

The genes are TRBV4-1 and TRBJ2-5, with TRBD2 matching 8 bases. In germline, CDR1 is MGHRA, CDR2 YSYEKL. CDR3 length: 15 residues. V was pared by 6 bases and J by 2 bases, with 8 bases of the junction left unmatched. The CDR3 DNA follows: TGCGCCAGCAGGTGGAGCGGGGGAGAACAAGAGACCCAGTACTTC. This gives the protein CASRWSGGEQETQYF.

The CDR3 DNA reads TGCGCCAGCAGCCAAGAGACGAGCGTTGGTTTCGAAGCTTTCTTT. Protein sequence: CASSQETSVGFEAFF. J is TRBJ1-1 and V is TRBV4-1; D call uncertain. CDR1 MGHRA and CDR2 YSYEKL come from the germline V gene. Between the trimmed V and J ends, which lost 0 bases and 8 bases, there was a span of 16 bases. This CDR3 has 15 residues.

This clone has only one observation. The rearrangement joins TRBV30 to TRBJ2-5; D not resolved. V was trimmed by 0 bases and J by 1 base, leaving 6 bases between them. Germline values: CDR1 GTSNPN, CDR2 SVGIG (reference sequence). The CDR3 spans 13 residues. DNA for the CDR3: TGTGCCTGGAGTGTGGGCAGCCAAGAGACCCAGTACTTC. This codes for CAWSVGSQETQYF. The full variable domain, its missing parts supplied by reference TRBV30 and TRBJ2-5, is SQTIHQWPATLVQPVGSPLSLECTVEGTSNPNLYWYRQAAGRGLQLLFYSVGIGQISSEVPQNLSASRPQDRQFILSSKKLLLSDSGFYLCAWSVGSQETQYFGPGTRLLVL.

V and J are TRBV27 and TRBJ1-6; 7 bases are a match to TRBD1. V lost 6 bases to trimming and J lost 8 bases; unmatched junction nucleotides: 7. The CDR3 sequence is 14 residues long. Per the germline V gene, CDR1 is MNHEY and CDR2 is SMNVEV (reference sequence). The CDR3: CASRTGWSDSPLHF. In nucleotides, the CDR3 is TGTGCCAGCAGGACAGGGTGGTCGGATTCACCCCTCCACTTT.